Listed here is a single T cell receptor beta chain. Sequenced by immunoSEQ multiplex PCR; TCRdb stores in-frame clones only, minus some. The sample lists 49,000 or so clones; over 70% were seen once. The sample is drawn from a study of PD-1 blockade in mismatch repair-deficient tumors. There are 16 residues in the CDR3. The J segment lost 4 bases and the V segment lost 4 bases, leaving 8 bases of the junction unmatched. Germline V gene data show CDR1 as MNHNS and CDR2 as SASEGT. The sequencing used peripheral blood, collected about 20 weeks after starting pembrolizumab. The source of this sequence is an adult with mismatch repair-deficient cancer. V and J are TRBV6-1 and TRBJ2-1, with 9 bases identical to TRBD1. The CDR3, as DNA: TGTGCCAGCAGTGGCATAGGGGACAGGGCTTACAATGAGCAGTTCTTC. It specifies CASSGIGDRAYNEQFF.